The TCR beta chain under discussion was sequenced for a study of blood T cell repertoires in COVID-19. Study in general: Material from acute and convalescent COVID-19 was sourced from the United States, Italy and Spain. T cells, B-cell-depleted T cells, or PBMCs provided the cDNA or gDNA that served as material.

V was shortened by 7 bases and J by 4 bases, with 14 bases between the two germline ends. CDR1 LNHDA and CDR2 SQIVND come from the germline V gene (reference sequence). The CDR3 has 14 amino acids. TCRdb keeps only in-frame clones here, not all; method: immunoSEQ multiplex PCR. In the table there are about 59,000 clones, approximately 80% of which are singletons. The origin of this receptor is a man in his 60s with acute or convalescent COVID-19. The gene calls are TRBV19 and TRBJ1-3; D is unresolved. The sequenced material came from peripheral blood. The chain's CDR3 is CASTNQVVGNTIYF. In nucleotides, the CDR3 is TGTGCCAGTACCAACCAGGTGGTCGGAAACACCATATATTTT.